This T cell receptor (beta chain) was profiled in a study of OX40 agonist ivuxolimab in advanced cancers. Overall study results and limits: Compared with others, partial responders at 0.1-3.0 mg/kg displayed clonal expansion among the lowest.

Method: immunoSEQ multiplex PCR; TCRdb's copy keeps in-frame clones and lacks some. The sample holds roughly 58,000 clones, approximately 80% seen once. Losses at the gene ends were 2 bases for V and 2 bases for J; bases not matched to a gene: 4. This CDR3 spans 15 amino acids. Germline CDR1 and CDR2: ENHRY and SYGVKD. This clone has just one count. Antigen: not known. V is TRBV10-3 and J is TRBJ2-7; 9 nucleotides line up with TRBD2. The specimen comprised CD4+ or CD8+ T cells sorted from blood, sampled in a trial of the OX40 agonist ivuxolimab. This clonotype was obtained from an adult with an advanced solid tumor such as melanoma, head and neck, liver or kidney cancer. In DNA, the CDR3 is TGTGCCATCAGTGAGACTAGCGGGTGGGCCTACGAGCAGTACTTC. Its translation is CAISETSGWAYEQYF.